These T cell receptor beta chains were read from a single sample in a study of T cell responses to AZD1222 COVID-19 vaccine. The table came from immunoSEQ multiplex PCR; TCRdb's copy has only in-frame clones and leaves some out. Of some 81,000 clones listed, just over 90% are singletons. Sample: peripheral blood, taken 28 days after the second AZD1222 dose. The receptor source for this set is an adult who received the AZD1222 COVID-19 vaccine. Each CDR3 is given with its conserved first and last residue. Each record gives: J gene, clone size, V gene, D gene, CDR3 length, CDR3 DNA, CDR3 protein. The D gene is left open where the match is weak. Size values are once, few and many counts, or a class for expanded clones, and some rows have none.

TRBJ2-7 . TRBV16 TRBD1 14 TGTGCCAGCAGCCAGGGACAGGGGGCCTACGAGCAGTACTTC CASSQGQGAYEQYF
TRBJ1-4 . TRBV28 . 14 TGTGCCAGCAGTTTAGGGGGACACTACGAAAAACTGTTTTTT CASSLGGHYEKLFF
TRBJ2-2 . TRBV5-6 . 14 TGTGCCAGCAGCTTGGAACAGTACACCGGGGAGCTGTTTTTT CASSLEQYTGELFF
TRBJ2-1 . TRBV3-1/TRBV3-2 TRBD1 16 TGTGCCAGCAGCCAAGCCCGTCCACAGGGGGGTAATGAGCAGTTCTTC CASSQARPQGGNEQFF
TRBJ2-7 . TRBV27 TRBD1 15 TGTGCCAGCAGACAAGGGGGGACAGGGACCTACGAGCAGTACTTC CASRQGGTGTYEQYF
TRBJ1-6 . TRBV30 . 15 TGTGCCTGGAGGGTTGGCGGGTCCTATAATTCACCCCTCCACTTT CAWRVGGSYNSPLHF
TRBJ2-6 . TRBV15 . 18 TGTGCCACCAGCAGAACCGGACGGGCTAGCTCTGGGGCCAACGTCCTGACTTTC CATSRTGRASSGANVLTF
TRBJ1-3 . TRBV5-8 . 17 TGTGCCAGCAGCTTCGTTGAGGGAAGCGGCTCTGGAAACACCATATATTTT CASSFVEGSGSGNTIYF
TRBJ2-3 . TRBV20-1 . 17 TGCAGTGCTAGTAGGGTGGCGGGGGCAACCCTCACAGATACGCAGTATTTT CSASRVAGATLTDTQYF
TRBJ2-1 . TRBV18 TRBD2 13 TGTGCCAGCGCCGGGACTAGTCCCGATGAGCAGTTCTTC CASAGTSPDEQFF
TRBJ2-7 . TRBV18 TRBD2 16 TGTGCCAGCTCACGGCGTAGCGGGAGGCGAACCTACGAGCAGTACTTC CASSRRSGRRTYEQYF
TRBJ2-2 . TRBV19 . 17 TGTGCCAGTAGTATTGTCGGGCAGGGGAGGTACACCGGGGAGCTGTTTTTT CASSIVGQGRYTGELFF
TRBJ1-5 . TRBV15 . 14 TGTGCCACCAGCAGAGAGGACAGCAATCAGCCCCAGCATTTT CATSREDSNQPQHF
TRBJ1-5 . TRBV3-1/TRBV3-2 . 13 TGTGCCAGCAGCCAAGGGGGTAATCAGCCCCAGCATTTT CASSQGGNQPQHF
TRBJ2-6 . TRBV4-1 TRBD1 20 TGCGCCAGCAGCCCCCCCAGGACGGGACAGGGGGCTGCGGGGGCCAACGTCCTGACTTTC CASSPPRTGQGAAGANVLTF
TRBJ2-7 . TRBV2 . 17 TGTGCCAGCAGTGAAGGGCGAGGGGCCTTAGAATCCTACGAGCAGTACTTC CASSEGRGALESYEQYF
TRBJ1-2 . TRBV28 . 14 TGTGCCAGCAGTTTCCCCCTAAGGCCTTATGGCTACACCTTC CASSFPLRPYGYTF
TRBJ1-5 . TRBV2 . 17 TGTGCCAGCAGTGCCTGGGGCTGGGGGACGAGCAATCAGCCCCAGCATTTT CASSAWGWGTSNQPQHF
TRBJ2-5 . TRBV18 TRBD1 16 TGTGCCAGCTCACAAACCCCCGGGACAGGTCAAGAGACCCAGTACTTC CASSQTPGTGQETQYF
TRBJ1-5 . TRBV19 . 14 TGTGCCAGCAGCCCCCGGCTGGGGTGGCAGCCCCAGCATTTT CASSPRLGWQPQHF
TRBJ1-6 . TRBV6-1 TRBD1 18 TGTGCCAGCAGTGCCACAGCCCGAGGGACAGGGGGTAATTCACCCCTCCACTTT CASSATARGTGGNSPLHF
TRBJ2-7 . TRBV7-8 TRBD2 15 TGTGCCAGCACCCCGAGGGCTAGCGGGATTTACGAGCAGTACTTC CASTPRASGIYEQYF
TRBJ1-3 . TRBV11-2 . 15 TGTGCCAGCAGCCTCCCGGGGCAATTTCGAAACACCATATATTTT CASSLPGQFRNTIYF
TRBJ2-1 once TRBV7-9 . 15 TGTGCCAGCAGCCCCCCTCGACTCGTCTACAATGAGCAGTTCTTC CASSPPRLVYNEQFF
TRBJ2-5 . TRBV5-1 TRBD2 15 TGCGCCAGCAGCTCCTCGGGAGGACTCCAAGAGACCCAGTACTTC CASSSSGGLQETQYF
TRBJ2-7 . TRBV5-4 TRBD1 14 TGTGCCAGCAGCTTCGGACAGGGGGCCGGCGAGCAGTACTTC CASSFGQGAGEQYF
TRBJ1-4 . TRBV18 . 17 TGTGCCAGCTCAGTCCGGGCGAATACTGCAACTAATGAAAAACTGTTTTTT CASSVRANTATNEKLFF
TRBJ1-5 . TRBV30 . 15 TGTGCCTGGAGTAGGGACTCCGCGTTCAATCAGCCCCAGCATTTT CAWSRDSAFNQPQHF
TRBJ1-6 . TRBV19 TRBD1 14 TGTGCCAGTAGTATAGCAGGGGGCGATTCACCCCTCCACTTT CASSIAGGDSPLHF
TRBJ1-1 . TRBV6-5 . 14 TGTGCCAGCAGCTCCGGGACAAAGAACACTGAAGCTTTCTTT CASSSGTKNTEAFF
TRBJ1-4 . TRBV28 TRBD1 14 TGTGCCAGCATGTCCGGGACAGGGGATGCAAAACTGTTTTTT CASMSGTGDAKLFF
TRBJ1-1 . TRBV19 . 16 TGTGCCAGTAGTTTCCGAGGGCCCGAAGTTAACACTGAAGCTTTCTTT CASSFRGPEVNTEAFF
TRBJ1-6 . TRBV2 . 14 TGTGCCAGCAGTGCACTGACAGGCGATTCACCCCTCCACTTT CASSALTGDSPLHF
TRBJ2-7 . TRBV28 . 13 TGTGCCAGCCGTTATAACACAGGGTACGAGCAGTACTTC CASRYNTGYEQYF
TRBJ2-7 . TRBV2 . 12 TGTGCCAGCAATGATCCTTTACGGGAGCAGTACTTC CASNDPLREQYF
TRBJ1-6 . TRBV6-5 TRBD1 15 TGTGCCAGCAGTTTGGACAGGGGTAATAATTCACCCCTCCACTTT CASSLDRGNNSPLHF
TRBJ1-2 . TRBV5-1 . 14 TGCGCCAGCCGTATCAGGGAGGGAGGATATGGCTACACCTTC CASRIREGGYGYTF
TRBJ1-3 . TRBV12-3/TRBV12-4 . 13 TGTGCCAGCAAACTGAGCTCTGGAAACACCATATATTTT CASKLSSGNTIYF
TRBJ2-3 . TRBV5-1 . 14 TGCGCCAGCAGCGGCGACAGGATCGGGCATACGCAGTATTTT CASSGDRIGHTQYF
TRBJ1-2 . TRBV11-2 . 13 TGTGCCAGCAGCTCCCTCCCTAACTATGGCTACACCTTC CASSSLPNYGYTF
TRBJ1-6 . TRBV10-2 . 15 TGCGCCAGCAGACAGGGTGGCTCCTATAATTCACCCCTCCACTTT CASRQGGSYNSPLHF
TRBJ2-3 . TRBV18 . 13 TGTGCCAGCTCACCTGGGGATAGGGGAACGCAGTATTTT CASSPGDRGTQYF
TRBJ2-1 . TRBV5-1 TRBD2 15 TGCGCCAGCAGCAAGAGCGGGGGGGCGGACAATGAGCAGTTCTTC CASSKSGGADNEQFF
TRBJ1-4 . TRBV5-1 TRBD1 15 TGCGCCAGCAGCGGGGGGACAGGGGTTAATGAAAAACTGTTTTTT CASSGGTGVNEKLFF
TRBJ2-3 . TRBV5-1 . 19 TGCGCCAGCAGCTTGGGAGGAGGCCAGCCCCGGGTTCGCACAGATACGCAGTATTTT CASSLGGGQPRVRTDTQYF
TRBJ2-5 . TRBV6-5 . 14 TGTGCCAGCAGGCGTGAACAAGCCCAAGAGACCCAGTACTTC CASRREQAQETQYF
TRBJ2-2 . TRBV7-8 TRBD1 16 TGTGCCAGCAGCAACCGGGACAGGGTGCTATCCGGGGAGCTGTTTTTT CASSNRDRVLSGELFF
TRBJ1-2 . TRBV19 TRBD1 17 TGTGCCAGTACCCGAGGGGGACAGGGGGCCTATTTCTATGGCTACACCTTC CASTRGGQGAYFYGYTF
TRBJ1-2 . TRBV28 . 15 TGTGCCAGCAGCCGCCCGACAGGTTACGACTATGGCTACACCTTC CASSRPTGYDYGYTF
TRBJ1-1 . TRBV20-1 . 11 TGCAGTGCTAGTGGCCGGACTGAAGCTTTCTTT CSASGRTEAFF
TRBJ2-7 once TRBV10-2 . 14 TGCGCCAGCAGTGCTTTGGGGACTTCCTACGAGCAGTACTTC CASSALGTSYEQYF
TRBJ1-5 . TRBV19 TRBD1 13 TGTGCCAGCGCGGGACAGGTTAATCAGCCCCAGCATTTT CASAGQVNQPQHF
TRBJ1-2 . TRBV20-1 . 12 TGCAGTGCTAGTGGGCGGAGCTATGGCTACACCTTC CSASGRSYGYTF
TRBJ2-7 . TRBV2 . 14 TGTGCCAGCAGTGGGGCCGGACCCTCCTACGAGCAGTACTTC CASSGAGPSYEQYF
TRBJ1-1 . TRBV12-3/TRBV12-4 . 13 TGTGCCAGCAGTTACGGGGAGAACACTGAAGCTTTCTTT CASSYGENTEAFF
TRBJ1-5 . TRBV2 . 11 TGTGCCAGCAGTGTAGATCAGCCCCAGCATTTT CASSVDQPQHF
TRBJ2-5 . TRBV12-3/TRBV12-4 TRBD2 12 TGTGCCAGCAGTTCCAGCGGGGGGACCCAGTACTTC CASSSSGGTQYF